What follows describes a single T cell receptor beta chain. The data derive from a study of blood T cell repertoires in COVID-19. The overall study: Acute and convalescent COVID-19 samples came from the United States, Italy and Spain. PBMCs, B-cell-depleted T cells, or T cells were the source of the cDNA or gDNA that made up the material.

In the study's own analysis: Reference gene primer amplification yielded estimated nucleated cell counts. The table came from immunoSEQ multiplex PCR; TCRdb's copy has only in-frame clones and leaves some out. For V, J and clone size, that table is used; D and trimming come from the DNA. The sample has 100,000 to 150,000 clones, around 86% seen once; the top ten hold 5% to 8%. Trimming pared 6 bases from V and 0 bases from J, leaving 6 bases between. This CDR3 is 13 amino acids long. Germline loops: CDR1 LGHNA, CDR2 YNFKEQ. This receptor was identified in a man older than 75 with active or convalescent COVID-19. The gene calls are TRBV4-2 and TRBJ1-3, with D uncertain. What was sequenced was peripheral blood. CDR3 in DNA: TGTGCCAGCAGGGGGAGCTCTGGAAACACCATATATTTT. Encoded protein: CASRGSSGNTIYF.